This TCR beta chain is drawn from a study of cytomegalovirus exposure and HLA in healthy donors. Study results and caveats: The majority of TCR sequences were rare, yet some public TCRs appeared in many donors. Testing in vitro showed a few CMV-associated chains specific for CMV antigens.

Worth noting for this clone: Its antigen is unknown.

TCRdb's table, derived via immunoSEQ multiplex PCR, lists solely in-frame clones and lacks some. Among 57,000 or so clones, 91% were seen once, and the ten largest hold 2.2%. V was clipped by 4 bases and J by 0 bases, with 16 bases between them. CDR1 and CDR2 (germline): SGHDT, YYEEEE. The CDR3 consists of 17 residues. The TCR was taken from a woman aged 30 to 39 in good health and CMV-seronegative. This rearrangement joins TRBV5-6 to TRBJ2-2, with D possibly being TRBD1 (6 bases). Sequencing was performed on PBMCs. The CDR3 protein is CASSLYGQRSNTGELFF. DNA of the CDR3: TGTGCCAGCAGCCTTTACGGACAGAGATCGAACACCGGGGAGCTGTTTTTT.